This T cell receptor (beta chain) was retrieved from a study of metastatic and nonmetastatic thyroid tumors. Overall study: Malignant thyroid and benign thyroid patients provided blood and tumor or nodule tissue whose repertoires were compared. Study-wide results and limits: Across blood and tumor, TCR beta diversity in malignant thyroid tumors was reportedly significantly higher than in benign nodules.

Original methodology: CDR3 was compared across clinicopathological groups, and the resulting differences were used to build a distant-metastasis classifier for papillary thyroid cancer. TCRdb reprocessed the PCR reads using MiXCR. For this entry, the V and J calls and clone size follow TCRdb and not the study's own pipeline. Of 20,000 to 25,000 clones in the sample, roughly 15% were seen once. A note on this clone: What it binds is unknown.

Ahead of thyroid surgery, no patient had received treatment of any kind. The sequence was collected from a female donor with papillary thyroid cancer or a benign thyroid nodule (not recorded which). Some clones in this sample may be carry-over from other donors' samples. The sequenced sample consisted of tumor tissue.

The CDR3 DNA reads as TGTGCCAGTAGTATCGTGAGCGGGACCCAGTACTTC. Translated, it gives CASSIVSGTQYF. The V and J genes are TRBV19 and TRBJ2-5, with D possibly matching TRBD2 (5 bases). The V and J ends lost 3 bases and 7 bases respectively, with 9 bases between them. CDR1 and CDR2 from the germline V gene are LNHDA and SQIVND (reference sequence). CDR3 size: 12 residues.